The sequence of this T cell receptor beta chain was determined in a study of blood T cell repertoires in COVID-19. This table comes from immunoSEQ multiplex PCR, and its TCRdb copy is limited to in-frame clones, with some not included. The sample lists 200,000 to 250,000 clones; about 80% were seen once. The CDR3 sequence is 16 residues long. The germline CDR1 and CDR2 sequences are MNHEY and SMNVEV (reference sequence). V lost 1 base and J lost 3, with 12 bases in between. This sequence joins TRBV27 and TRBJ2-2; tentatively, D is TRBD2 (5 bases). This TCR came from a woman under 40 who had recovered from COVID-19. Sequencing input: peripheral blood. This CDR3 is CASSLFSVTDTGELFF. The CDR3 DNA reads TGTGCCAGCAGTTTATTTAGCGTCACGGACACCGGGGAGCTGTTTTTT.